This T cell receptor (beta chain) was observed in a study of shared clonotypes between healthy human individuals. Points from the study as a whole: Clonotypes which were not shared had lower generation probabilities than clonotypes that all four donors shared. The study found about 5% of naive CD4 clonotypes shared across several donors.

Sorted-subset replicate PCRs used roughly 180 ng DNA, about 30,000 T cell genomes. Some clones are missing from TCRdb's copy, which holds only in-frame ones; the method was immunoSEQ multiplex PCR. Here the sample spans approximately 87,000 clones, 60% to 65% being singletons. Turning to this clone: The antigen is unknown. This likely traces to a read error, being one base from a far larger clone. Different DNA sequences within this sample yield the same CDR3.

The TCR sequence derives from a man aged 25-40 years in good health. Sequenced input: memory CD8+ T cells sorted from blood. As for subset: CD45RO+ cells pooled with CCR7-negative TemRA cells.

DNA for the CDR3: TGTGCCAGCAGCCGCAACACTGAAGCTTTCTTT. It translates to CASSRNTEAFF. The chain combines TRBV14 with TRBJ1-1; D call uncertain. CDR3 length equals 11 residues. Trimming left V 4 bases short and J 2 bases short, with 2 bases between. Germline V lookup: CDR1 SGHDN, CDR2 FVKESK.